This T cell receptor beta chain came from a study of T-cell reconstitution after alpha-beta-depleted transplantation in children. The authors prepared the TCRbeta library with unique molecular identifiers. TCRdb independently ran MiXCR on the PCR reads; one entry per CDR3 protein. The sample holds 640,000 or so distinct CDR3 sequences, approximately 17% seen once. The trim removed 5 bases at V and 0 bases at J, leaving 4 bases unmatched. The CDR3 covers 15 residues. This clonotype came up many times. This chain uses TRBV12-3 or TRBV12-4 with TRBJ2-7; 10 nucleotides align to TRBD2. This material consisted of PBMCs from the stem cell graft donor, taken from the stem cell graft. The clonotype was recovered from a human donor who donated a stem cell graft to a child with acute myeloid leukemia. In DNA form, the CDR3 reads TGTGCCAGCAGTCCACTAGCGGGGAGCTCCTACGAGCAGTACTTC. Protein product: CASSPLAGSSYEQYF.